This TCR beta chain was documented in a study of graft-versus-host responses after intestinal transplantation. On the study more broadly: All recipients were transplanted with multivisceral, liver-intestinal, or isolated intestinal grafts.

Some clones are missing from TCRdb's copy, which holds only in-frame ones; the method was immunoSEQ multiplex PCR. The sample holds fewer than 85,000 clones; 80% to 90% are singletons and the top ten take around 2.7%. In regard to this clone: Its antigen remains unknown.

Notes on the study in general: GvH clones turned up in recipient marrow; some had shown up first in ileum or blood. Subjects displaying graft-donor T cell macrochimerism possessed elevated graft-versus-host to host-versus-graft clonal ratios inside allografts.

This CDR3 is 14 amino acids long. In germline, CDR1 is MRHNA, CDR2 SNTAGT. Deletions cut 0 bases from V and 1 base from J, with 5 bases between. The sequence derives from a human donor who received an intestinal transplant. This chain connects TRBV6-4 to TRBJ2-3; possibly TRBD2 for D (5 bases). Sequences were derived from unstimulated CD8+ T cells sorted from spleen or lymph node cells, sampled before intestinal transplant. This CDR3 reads CASSDSAGTDTQYF. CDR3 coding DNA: TGTGCCAGCAGTGACTCAGCGGGCACAGATACGCAGTATTTT.